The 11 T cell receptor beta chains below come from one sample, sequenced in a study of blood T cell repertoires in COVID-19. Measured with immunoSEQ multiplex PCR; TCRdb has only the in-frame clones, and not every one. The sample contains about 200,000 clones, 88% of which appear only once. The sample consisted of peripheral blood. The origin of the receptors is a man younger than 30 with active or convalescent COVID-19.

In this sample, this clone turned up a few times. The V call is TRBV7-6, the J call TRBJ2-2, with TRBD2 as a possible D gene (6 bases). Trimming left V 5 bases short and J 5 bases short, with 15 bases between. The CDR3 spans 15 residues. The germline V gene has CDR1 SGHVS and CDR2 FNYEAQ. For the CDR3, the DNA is TGTGCCAGCAGCCCCCCATGGGGGGAAACCGGGGAGCTGTTTTTT. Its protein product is CASSPPWGETGELFF.

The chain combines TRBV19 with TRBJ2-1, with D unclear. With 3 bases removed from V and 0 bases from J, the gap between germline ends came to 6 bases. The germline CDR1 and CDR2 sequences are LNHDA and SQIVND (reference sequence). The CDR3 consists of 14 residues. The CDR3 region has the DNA TGTGCCAGTAGTATTTTTAGCTCCTACAATGAGCAGTTCTTC. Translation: CASSIFSSYNEQFF.

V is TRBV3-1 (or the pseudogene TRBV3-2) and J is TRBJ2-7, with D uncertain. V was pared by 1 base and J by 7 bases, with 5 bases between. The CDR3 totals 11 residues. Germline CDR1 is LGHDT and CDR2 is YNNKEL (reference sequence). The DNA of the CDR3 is TGTGCCAGCAGCCAAGGTAATGAGCAGTACTTC. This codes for CASSQGNEQYF.

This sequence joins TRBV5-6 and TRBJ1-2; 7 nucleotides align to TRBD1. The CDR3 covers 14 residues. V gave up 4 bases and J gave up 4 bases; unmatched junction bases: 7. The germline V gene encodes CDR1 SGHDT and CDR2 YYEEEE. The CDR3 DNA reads TGTGCCAGCAGCCCGGCGGGACAGCTCTATGGCTACACCTTC. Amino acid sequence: CASSPAGQLYGYTF.

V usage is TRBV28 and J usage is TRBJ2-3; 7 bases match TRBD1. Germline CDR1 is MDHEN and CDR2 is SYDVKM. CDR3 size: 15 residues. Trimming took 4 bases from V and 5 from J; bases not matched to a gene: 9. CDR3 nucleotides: TGTGCCAGCAGTTCCTTCACAGGGGTCGGAGATACGCAGTATTTT. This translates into CASSSFTGVGDTQYF.

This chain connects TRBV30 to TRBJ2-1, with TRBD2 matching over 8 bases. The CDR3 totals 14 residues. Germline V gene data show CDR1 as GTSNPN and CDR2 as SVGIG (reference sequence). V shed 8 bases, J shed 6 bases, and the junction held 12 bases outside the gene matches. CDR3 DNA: TGTGCCGGCGAAGGGACTAGAGTCGGCAATGAGCAGTTCTTC. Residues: CAGEGTRVGNEQFF.

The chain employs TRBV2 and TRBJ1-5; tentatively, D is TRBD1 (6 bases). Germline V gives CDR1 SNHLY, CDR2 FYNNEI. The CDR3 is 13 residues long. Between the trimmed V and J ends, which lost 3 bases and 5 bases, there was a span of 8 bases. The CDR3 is CASSEQGHQPQHF. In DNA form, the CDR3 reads TGTGCCAGCAGTGAGCAGGGGCATCAGCCCCAGCATTTT.

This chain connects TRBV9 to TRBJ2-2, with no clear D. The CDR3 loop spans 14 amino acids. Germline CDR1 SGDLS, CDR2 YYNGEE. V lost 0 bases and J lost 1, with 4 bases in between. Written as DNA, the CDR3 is TGTGCCAGCAGCGTAGACTTGAACACCGGGGAGCTGTTTTTT. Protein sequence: CASSVDLNTGELFF.

The CDR3 sequence is CASSLPRDSDEQFF. For the CDR3, the DNA is TGTGCCAGCAGCTTGCCCCGGGACAGCGATGAGCAGTTCTTC. The chain carries TRBV5-4 and TRBJ2-1; 7 bases are a match to TRBD1. Germline CDR1 SGHNT, CDR2 YYREEE (reference sequence). The CDR3 extends over 14 amino acids. V trimming: 1 base; J trimming: 8 bases; junction bases outside the gene matches: 6.

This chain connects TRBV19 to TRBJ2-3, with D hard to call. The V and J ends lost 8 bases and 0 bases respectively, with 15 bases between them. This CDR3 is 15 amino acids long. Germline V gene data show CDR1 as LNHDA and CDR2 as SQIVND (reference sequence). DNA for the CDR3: TGTGCCAGTTCCTCCTCTATGTATAGCACAGATACGCAGTATTTT. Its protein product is CASSSSMYSTDTQYF.

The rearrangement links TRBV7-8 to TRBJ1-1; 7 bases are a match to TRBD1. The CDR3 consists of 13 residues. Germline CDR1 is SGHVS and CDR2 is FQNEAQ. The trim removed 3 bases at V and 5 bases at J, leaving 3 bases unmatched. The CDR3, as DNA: TGTGCCAGCAGCTTCCCAGGGGGAACTGAAGCTTTCTTT. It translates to CASSFPGGTEAFF.